A selection of T cell receptor beta chains follows, all from one sample in a study of T cells in Graves' hyperthyroidism and ophthalmopathy. In TCRdb, the multiplex PCR reads were re-called with MiXCR into one record per CDR3 protein. The data contain hundreds of thousands of distinct CDR3 sequences, about 14% of them singletons. The sample taken for sequencing was blood. These receptors were taken from a woman between 40 and 55 years old with Graves' hyperthyroidism. Both conserved end residues are part of each CDR3. A D gene is named only where the DNA matches it firmly. Only part of the rows carry a size: once, few, many, or a class if the clone is expanded.

clone_size,j_call,d_call,v_call,cdr3_nt,cdr3_aa
many,TRBJ2-2,.,TRBV2,TGTGCCAGCAGTGAAGCGCGGAATCCCGGGGAGCTGTTTTTT,CASSEARNPGELFF
.,TRBJ2-7,TRBD2,TRBV5-5,TGTGCCTGCAGCTTGAGCGGGGGACCTGCCTACGAGCAGTACTTC,CACSLSGGPAYEQYF
many,TRBJ1-2,.,TRBV6-1,TGTGCCAGCAGTGTGTTGACAGCTTCTAATGGCTACACCTTC,CASSVLTASNGYTF
.,TRBJ1-2,.,TRBV7-2,TGTGCCAGCAGCTTACATTCAGGGGTTGAGGGCTGCACCTTC,CASSLHSGVEGCTF
many,TRBJ2-4,TRBD1,TRBV28,TGTGCCAGCAGTACAATAGGACAGGGGGGGATCATTCAGTACTTC,CASSTIGQGGIIQYF
.,TRBJ1-2,TRBD1,TRBV28,TGTGCCAGTCATAGACAGGGACTTTCTAACTATGGCTACACCTTC,CASHRQGLSNYGYTF
few,TRBJ1-1,.,TRBV12-5,TGTGCTAGTGGTTTGGGGGAAACTGAAGCTTTCTTT,CASGLGETEAFF
.,TRBJ1-6,TRBD1,TRBV6-1,TGTGCCAGCGTCCCGACAGGACAGGGTGAGGGTTCACCCCTCCACTTT,CASVPTGQGEGSPLHF
many,TRBJ2-1,.,TRBV6-6,TGTGCCAGCAGTTACTCAAAGGACTACCACAATGAGCAGTTCTTC,CASSYSKDYHNEQFF
many,TRBJ2-1,TRBD2,TRBV12-3/TRBV12-4,TGTGCCAGCAGTTTAGTCCCTAGCGGGAGAGGGAATGGACAGTTCTTC,CASSLVPSGRGNGQFF
many,TRBJ2-7,.,TRBV28,TGTGCCAGCAGTTTAAGGGTCGAGCAGTACTTC,CASSLRVEQYF
many,TRBJ1-2,.,TRBV9,TGTGCCAGCAGCGTAGTTCCCGGAAATGGCTACACCTTC,CASSVVPGNGYTF
many,TRBJ2-5,TRBD2,TRBV9,TGTGCCAGCAGCGTAGGGGTAGCGGGATTAAACGAAGAGACCCAGTACTTC,CASSVGVAGLNEETQYF
many,TRBJ2-7,.,TRBV27,TGTGCCAGCAGTTTATCTTTGGGGGACGAGCAGTACTTC,CASSLSLGDEQYF
many,TRBJ1-6,.,TRBV2,TGTGCCAGCAGTGCGGTTGGGGGGCGTTCACCCCTCCACTTT,CASSAVGGRSPLHF
many,TRBJ1-1,TRBD1,TRBV7-9,TGTGCCAGCAGCTTGGCCGGGACAGGGACTGAAGCTTTCTTT,CASSLAGTGTEAFF
.,TRBJ2-7,.,TRBV5-5,TGTGCCAGCAGCTTTTATAAGGGAAGCAGCCTCTCCTACGAGCAGTACTTC,CASSFYKGSSLSYEQYF
many,TRBJ2-7,.,TRBV3-1,TGTGCCAGCAGCCCAGGGACTGGGCAGTACTTC,CASSPGTGQYF
many,TRBJ2-5,.,TRBV18,TGTGCCAGCTCACCTATGGAGAGGGGTGGAGAGACCCAGTACTTC,CASSPMERGGETQYF
few,TRBJ1-6,.,TRBV20-1,TGCAGTGCTACGGACGGGCAAAATTCACCCCTCCACTTT,CSATDGQNSPLHF
many,TRBJ2-1,.,TRBV5-1,TGCGCCAGCAGCTTGGACCTACTTCAATACAATGAGCAGTTCTTC,CASSLDLLQYNEQFF
many,TRBJ1-2,TRBD1,TRBV30,TGTGCCTGGAGTGTAGGCGACAGGGGTACGGGCTACACCTTC,CAWSVGDRGTGYTF